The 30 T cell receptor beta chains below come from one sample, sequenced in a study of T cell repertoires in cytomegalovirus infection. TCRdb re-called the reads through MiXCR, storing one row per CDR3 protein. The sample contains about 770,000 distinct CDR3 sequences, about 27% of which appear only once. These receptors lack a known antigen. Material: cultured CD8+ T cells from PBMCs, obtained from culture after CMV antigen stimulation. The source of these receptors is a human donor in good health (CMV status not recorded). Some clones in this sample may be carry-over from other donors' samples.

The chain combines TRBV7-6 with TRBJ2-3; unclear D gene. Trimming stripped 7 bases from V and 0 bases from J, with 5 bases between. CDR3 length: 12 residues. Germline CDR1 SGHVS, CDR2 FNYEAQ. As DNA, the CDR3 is TGTGCCAGCACTACTAGCACAGATACGCAGTATTTT. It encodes CASTTSTDTQYF. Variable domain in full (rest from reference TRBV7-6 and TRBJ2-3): GAGVSQSPRYKVTKRGQDVALRCDPISGHVSLYWYRQALGQGPEFLTYFNYEAQQDKSGLPNDRFSAERPEGSISTLTIQRTEQRDSAMYRCASTTSTDTQYFGPGTRLTVL.

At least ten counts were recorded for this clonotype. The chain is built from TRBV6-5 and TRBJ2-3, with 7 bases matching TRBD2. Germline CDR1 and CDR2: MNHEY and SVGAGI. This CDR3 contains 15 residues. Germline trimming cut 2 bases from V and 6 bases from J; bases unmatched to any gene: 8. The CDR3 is CASSYGRGGVDTQYF. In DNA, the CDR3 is TGTGCCAGCAGTTACGGCCGTGGGGGGGTGGATACGCAGTATTTT.

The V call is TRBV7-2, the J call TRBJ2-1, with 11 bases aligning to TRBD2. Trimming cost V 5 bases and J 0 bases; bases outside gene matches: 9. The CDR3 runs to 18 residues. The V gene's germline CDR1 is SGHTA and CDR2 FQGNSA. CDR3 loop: CASSPWLAGGSSYNEQFF. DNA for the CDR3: TGTGCCAGCAGCCCCTGGCTAGCGGGGGGCAGCTCCTACAATGAGCAGTTCTTC.

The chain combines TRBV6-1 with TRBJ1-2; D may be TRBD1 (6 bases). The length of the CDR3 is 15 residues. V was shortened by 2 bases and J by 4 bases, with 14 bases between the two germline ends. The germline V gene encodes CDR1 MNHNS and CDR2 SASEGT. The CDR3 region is CASSEITSRGYGYTF. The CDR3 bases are TGTGCCAGCAGTGAAATCACCAGCAGGGGCTATGGCTACACCTTC.

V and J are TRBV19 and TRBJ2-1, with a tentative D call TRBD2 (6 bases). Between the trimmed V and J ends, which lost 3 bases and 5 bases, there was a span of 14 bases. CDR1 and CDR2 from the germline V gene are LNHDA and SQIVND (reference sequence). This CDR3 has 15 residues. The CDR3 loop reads CASSIRREVDNEQFF. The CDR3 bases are TGTGCCAGTAGTATTAGGAGGGAAGTGGACAATGAGCAGTTCTTC.

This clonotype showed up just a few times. This chain's CDR3 is CARDGLASGGTDTQYF. CDR3 coding DNA: TGTGCCAGAGACGGACTGGCTAGCGGGGGGACAGATACGCAGTATTTT. The V gene is TRBV2, the J gene TRBJ2-3; the match to TRBD2 covers 11 bases. J gave up 3 bases and V 9 bases, and 11 bases lay outside the gene matches. The germline V gene encodes CDR1 SNHLY and CDR2 FYNNEI. There are 16 residues in the CDR3.

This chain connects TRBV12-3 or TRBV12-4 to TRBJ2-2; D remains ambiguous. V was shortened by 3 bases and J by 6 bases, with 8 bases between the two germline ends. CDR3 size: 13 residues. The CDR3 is CASSFADAGELFF. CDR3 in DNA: TGTGCCAGCAGTTTCGCAGATGCCGGGGAGCTGTTTTTT.

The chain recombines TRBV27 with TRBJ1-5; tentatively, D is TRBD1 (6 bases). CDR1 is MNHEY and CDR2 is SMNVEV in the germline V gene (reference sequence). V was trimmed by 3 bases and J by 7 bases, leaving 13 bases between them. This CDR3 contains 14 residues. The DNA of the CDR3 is TGTGCCAGCAGTTTCTCAGGGGAGAAGCAGCCCCAGCATTTT. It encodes CASSFSGEKQPQHF.

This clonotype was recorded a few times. The chain's CDR3 is CASTPLRDGYEAFF. In DNA form, the CDR3 reads TGTGCCAGCACGCCCCTCCGGGACGGATATGAAGCTTTCTTT. The genes are TRBV28 and TRBJ1-1; TRBD1 might be the D (5 bases). Trimming stripped 7 bases from V and 7 bases from J, with 19 bases between. CDR3 size: 14 residues. Germline-derived CDR1 and CDR2 are MDHEN and SYDVKM.

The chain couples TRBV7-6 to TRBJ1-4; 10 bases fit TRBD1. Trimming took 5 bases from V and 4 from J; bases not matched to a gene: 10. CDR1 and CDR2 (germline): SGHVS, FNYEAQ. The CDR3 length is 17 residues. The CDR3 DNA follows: TGTGCCAGCAGCGCCCCGCGACAGGGGGCAGATAATGAAAAACTGTTTTTT. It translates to CASSAPRQGADNEKLFF.

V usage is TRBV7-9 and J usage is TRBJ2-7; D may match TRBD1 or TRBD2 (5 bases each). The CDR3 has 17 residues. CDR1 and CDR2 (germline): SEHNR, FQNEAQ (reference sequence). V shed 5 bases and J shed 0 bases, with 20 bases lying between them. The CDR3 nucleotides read TGTGCCAGCAGCCAACCCGGGGACGGAACAAGCTCCTACGAGCAGTACTTC. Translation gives CASSQPGDGTSSYEQYF. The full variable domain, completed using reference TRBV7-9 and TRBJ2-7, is DTGVSQNPRHKITKRGQNVTFRCDPISEHNRLYWYRQTLGQGPEFLTYFQNEAQLEKSRLLSDRFSAERPKGSFSTLEIQRTEQGDSAMYLCASSQPGDGTSSYEQYFGPGTRLTVT.

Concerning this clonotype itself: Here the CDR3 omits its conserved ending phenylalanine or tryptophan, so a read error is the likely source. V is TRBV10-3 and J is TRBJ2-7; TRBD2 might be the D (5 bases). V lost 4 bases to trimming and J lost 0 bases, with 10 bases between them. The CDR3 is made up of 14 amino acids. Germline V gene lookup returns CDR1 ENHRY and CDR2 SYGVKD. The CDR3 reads CAISGAGASYEQYL. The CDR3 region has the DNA TGTGCCATCAGTGGGGCGGGCGCCTCCTACGAGCAGTACCTC.

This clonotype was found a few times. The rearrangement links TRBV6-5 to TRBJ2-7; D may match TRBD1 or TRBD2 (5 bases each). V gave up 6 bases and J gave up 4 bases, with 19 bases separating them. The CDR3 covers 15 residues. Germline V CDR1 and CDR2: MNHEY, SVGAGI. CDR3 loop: CASRERTYAVYEQYF. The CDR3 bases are TGTGCCAGCAGGGAGCGGACATACGCCGTTTACGAGCAGTACTTC.

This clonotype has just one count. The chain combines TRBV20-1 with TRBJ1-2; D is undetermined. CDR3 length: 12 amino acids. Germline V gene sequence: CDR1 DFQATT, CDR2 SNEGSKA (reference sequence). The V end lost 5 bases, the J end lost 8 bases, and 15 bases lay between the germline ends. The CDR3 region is CSAPSGEGGYTF. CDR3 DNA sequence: TGCAGTGCTCCAAGCGGGGAAGGAGGCTACACCTTC.

CDR3 amino acids: CASIPGQDNTGELFF. CDR3 coding DNA: TGTGCCAGCATCCCGGGACAGGATAACACCGGGGAGCTGTTTTTT. J is TRBJ2-2 and V is TRBV6-2 or TRBV6-3; the match to TRBD1 covers 8 bases. The CDR3 consists of 15 residues. Germline lookup yields CDR1 MNHEY and CDR2 SVGEGT. J was trimmed by 2 bases and V by 7 bases; bases with no gene match: 6.

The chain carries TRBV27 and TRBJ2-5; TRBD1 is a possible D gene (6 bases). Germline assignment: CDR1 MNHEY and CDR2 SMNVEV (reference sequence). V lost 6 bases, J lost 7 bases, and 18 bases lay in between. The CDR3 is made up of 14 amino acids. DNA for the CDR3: TGTGCCAGCAGCGCCCCGGGACATGTAGGGACCCAGTACTTC. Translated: CASSAPGHVGTQYF.

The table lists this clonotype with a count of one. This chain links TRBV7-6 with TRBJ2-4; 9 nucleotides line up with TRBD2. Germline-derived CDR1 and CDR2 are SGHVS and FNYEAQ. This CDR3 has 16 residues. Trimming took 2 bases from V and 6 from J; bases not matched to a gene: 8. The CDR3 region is CASSLKGTAGGNIQYF. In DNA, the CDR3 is TGTGCCAGCAGCTTAAAGGGGACAGCGGGGGGAAACATTCAGTACTTC.

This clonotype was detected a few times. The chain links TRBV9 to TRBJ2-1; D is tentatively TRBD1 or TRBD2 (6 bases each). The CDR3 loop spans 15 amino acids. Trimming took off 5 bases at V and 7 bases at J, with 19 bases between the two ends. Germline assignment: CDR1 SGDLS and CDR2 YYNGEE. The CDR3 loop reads CASSYRGGSRNEQFF. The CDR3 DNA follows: TGTGCCAGCAGTTATAGAGGGGGGAGTAGGAATGAGCAGTTCTTC.

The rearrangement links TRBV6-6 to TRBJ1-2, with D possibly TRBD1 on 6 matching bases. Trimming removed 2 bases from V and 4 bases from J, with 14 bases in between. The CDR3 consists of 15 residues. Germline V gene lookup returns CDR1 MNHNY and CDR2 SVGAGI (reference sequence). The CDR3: CASSYGAGAIYGYTF. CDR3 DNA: TGTGCCAGCAGTTACGGGGCAGGGGCGATCTATGGCTACACCTTC.

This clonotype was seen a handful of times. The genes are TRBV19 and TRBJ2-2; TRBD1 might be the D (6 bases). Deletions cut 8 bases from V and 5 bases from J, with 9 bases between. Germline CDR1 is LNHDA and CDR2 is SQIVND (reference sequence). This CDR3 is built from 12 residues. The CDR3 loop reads CASPDSTGELFF. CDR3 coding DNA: TGTGCCAGTCCGGACAGTACCGGGGAGCTGTTTTTT.

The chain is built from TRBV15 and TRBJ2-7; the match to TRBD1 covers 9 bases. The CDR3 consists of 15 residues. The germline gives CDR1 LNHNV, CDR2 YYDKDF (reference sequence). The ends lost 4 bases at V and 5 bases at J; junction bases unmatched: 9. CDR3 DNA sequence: TGTGCCACCAGCATAGCAAGGACAGGGGTGAACGAGCAGTACTTC. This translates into CATSIARTGVNEQYF.

The CDR3 is CASSSRQGIHEQYV. In nucleotides, the CDR3 is TGTGCCAGCAGCTCCAGACAGGGGATCCACGAGCAGTACGTC. The chain recombines TRBV7-8 with TRBJ2-7; 8 nucleotides align to TRBD1. The CDR3 is 14 residues long. Germline-derived CDR1 and CDR2 are SGHVS and FQNEAQ. The junction had 7 bases not matched to a gene; V was cut back by 4 bases and J by 5 bases.

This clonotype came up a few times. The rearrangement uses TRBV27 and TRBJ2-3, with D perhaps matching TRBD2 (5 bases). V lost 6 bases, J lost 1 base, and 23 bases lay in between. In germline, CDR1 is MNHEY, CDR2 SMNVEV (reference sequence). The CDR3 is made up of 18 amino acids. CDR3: CASSPYFPADPRTDTQYF. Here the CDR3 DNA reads TGTGCCAGCAGCCCTTATTTTCCAGCGGACCCTCGCACAGATACGCAGTATTTT.

The CDR3 nucleotides are TGTGCTAGTGGTTTGATAGGAGAGAACTATGGCTACACCTTC. Translating gives CASGLIGENYGYTF. The rearrangement links TRBV12-5 to TRBJ1-2; D gene unclear. V lost 2 bases and J 2 bases, leaving 9 bases between the germline ends. CDR1 is LGHNT and CDR2 is FRNRAP in the germline V gene. This CDR3 has 14 residues.

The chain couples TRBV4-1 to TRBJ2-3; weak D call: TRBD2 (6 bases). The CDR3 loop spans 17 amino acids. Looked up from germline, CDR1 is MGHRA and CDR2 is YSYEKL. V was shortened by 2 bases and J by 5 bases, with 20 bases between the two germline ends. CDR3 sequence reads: CASSQFPRASARDTQYF. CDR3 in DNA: TGCGCCAGCAGCCAATTCCCTAGGGCTAGCGCTAGAGATACGCAGTATTTT.

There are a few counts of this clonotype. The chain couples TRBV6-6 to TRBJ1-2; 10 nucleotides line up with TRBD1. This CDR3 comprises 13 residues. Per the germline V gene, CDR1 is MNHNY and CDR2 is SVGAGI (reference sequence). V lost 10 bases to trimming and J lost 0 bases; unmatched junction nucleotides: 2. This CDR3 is CANGQGANYGYTF. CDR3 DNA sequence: TGTGCCAACGGACAGGGGGCTAACTATGGCTACACCTTC.

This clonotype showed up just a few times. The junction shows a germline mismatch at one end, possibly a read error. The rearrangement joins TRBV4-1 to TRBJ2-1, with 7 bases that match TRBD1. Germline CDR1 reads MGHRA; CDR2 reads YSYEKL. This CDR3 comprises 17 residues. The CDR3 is CASSHYPQGLGSYEQFF. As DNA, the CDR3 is TGTGCCAGCAGCCACTACCCACAGGGGCTTGGATCGTATGAGCAGTTCTTC.

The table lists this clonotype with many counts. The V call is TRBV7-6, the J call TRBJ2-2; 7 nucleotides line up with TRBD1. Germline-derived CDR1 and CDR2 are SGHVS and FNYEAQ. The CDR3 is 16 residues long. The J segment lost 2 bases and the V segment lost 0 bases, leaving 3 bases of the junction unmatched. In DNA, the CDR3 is TGTGCCAGCAGCTTAGCACAGGGGTTCAACACCGGGGAGCTGTTTTTT. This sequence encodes CASSLAQGFNTGELFF.

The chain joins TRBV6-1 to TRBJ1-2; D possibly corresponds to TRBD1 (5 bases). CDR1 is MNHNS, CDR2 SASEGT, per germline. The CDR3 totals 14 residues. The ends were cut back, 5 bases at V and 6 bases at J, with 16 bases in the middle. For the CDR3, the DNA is TGTGCCAGCAGTTTCGCGGCGGGGCTAGATGGCTACACCTTC. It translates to CASSFAAGLDGYTF.

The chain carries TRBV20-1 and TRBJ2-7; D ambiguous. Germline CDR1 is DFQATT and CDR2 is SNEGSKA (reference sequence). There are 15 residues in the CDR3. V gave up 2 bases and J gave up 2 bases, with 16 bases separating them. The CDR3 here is CSARSLSGLAYEQYV. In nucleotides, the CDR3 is TGCAGTGCTAGATCCTTAAGTGGGCTCGCCTACGAGCAGTACGTC.